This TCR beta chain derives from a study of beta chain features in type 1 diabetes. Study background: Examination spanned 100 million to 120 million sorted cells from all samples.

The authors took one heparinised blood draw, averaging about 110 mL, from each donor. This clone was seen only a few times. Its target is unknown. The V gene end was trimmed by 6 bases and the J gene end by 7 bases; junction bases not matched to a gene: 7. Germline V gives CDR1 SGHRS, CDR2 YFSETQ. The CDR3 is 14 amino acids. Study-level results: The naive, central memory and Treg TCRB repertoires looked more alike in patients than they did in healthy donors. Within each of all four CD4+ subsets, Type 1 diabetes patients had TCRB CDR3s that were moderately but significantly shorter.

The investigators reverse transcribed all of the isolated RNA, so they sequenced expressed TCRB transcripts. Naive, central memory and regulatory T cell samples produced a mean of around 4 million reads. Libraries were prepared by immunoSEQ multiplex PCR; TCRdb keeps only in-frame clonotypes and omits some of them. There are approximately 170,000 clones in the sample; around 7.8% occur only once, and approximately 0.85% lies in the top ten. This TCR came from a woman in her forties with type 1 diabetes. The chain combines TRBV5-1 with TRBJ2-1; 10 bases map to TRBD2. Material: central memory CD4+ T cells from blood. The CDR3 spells CASKVAGGGNEQFF. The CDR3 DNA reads TGCGCCAGCAAAGTAGCGGGAGGCGGAAATGAGCAGTTCTTC.